Shown below are 26 T cell receptor beta chains from a single sample sequenced in a study of human T cells and chemical hapten exposure. TCRdb independently ran MiXCR on the RACE reads; one entry per CDR3 protein. The sample comprises 360,000 or so distinct CDR3 sequences, about 6% of which are singletons, and under 7% rests with the top ten. Time point defined: patch test 2, 6 weeks after DPC sensitization. Described treatment: therapeutic diphenylcyclopropenone sensitization with weekly scalp DPC. The material was whole blood, obtained in connection with sensitization to the hapten diphenylcyclopropenone (DPC). The source is a young woman with alopecia areata. Some clones in this sample may be carry-over from other donors' samples.

This clonotype came up many times. V usage is TRBV11-2 and J usage is TRBJ2-3; D is unresolved. Germline CDR1 is SGHAT and CDR2 is FQNNGV. The CDR3 is 10 residues long. V was cut by 1 base and J by 15 bases, with 8 bases left in between. CDR3 DNA sequence: TGTGCCAGCAGCTTAGCTCGGCCCTATTTT. Amino acids: CASSLARPYF. The full variable domain, rest sourced from reference TRBV11-2 and TRBJ2-3, is EAGVAQSPRYKIIEKRQSVAFWCNPISGHATLYWYQQILGQGPKLLIQFQNNGVVDDSQLPKDRFSAERLKGVDSTLKIQPAKLEDSAVYLCASSLARPYFGPGTRLTVL.

Turning to this clonotype: An end of the junction does not agree with germline; a read error may underlie this. The V call is TRBV7-2, the J call TRBJ1-5; D call uncertain. This CDR3 spans 13 amino acids. Germline lookup yields CDR1 SGHTA and CDR2 FQGNSA. The CDR3 sequence is CASSPSSNQPQQF. The DNA of the CDR3 is TGTGCCAGCAGCCCCAGTAGCAATCAGCCCCAGCAATTT.

This clonotype was observed many times. CDR3 DNA: TGTGCCAGCAGCCAGAATGACAGGGAAGGAAACATTCAGTACTTC. The encoded protein is CASSQNDREGNIQYF. The chain recombines TRBV12-3 or TRBV12-4 with TRBJ2-4; 7 nucleotides line up with TRBD1. The V segment lost 6 bases and the J segment 6 bases; nucleotides outside the gene matches: 11. The CDR3 has 15 amino acids.

This clonotype has only a few counts. The V call is TRBV7-2, the J call TRBJ1-6; D gene unclear. The CDR3 is 12 residues long. Trimming pared 5 bases from V and 6 bases from J, leaving 5 bases between. Germline V CDR1 and CDR2: SGHTA, FQGNSA. CDR3 sequence (DNA): TGTGCCAGCAGCGTCATTAATTCACCCCTCCACTTT. Its protein product is CASSVINSPLHF. Variable domain in full (rest from reference TRBV7-2 and TRBJ1-6): GAGVSQSPSNKVTEKGKDVELRCDPISGHTALYWYRQSLGQGLEFLIYFQGNSAPDKSGLPSDRFSAERTGGSVSTLTIQRTQQEDSAVYLCASSVINSPLHFGNGTRLTVT.

This clonotype showed up just a few times. This chain uses TRBV11-2 with TRBJ2-7; D possibly corresponds to TRBD1 (6 bases). Germline values: CDR1 SGHAT, CDR2 FQNNGV. This CDR3 is 15 amino acids long. The V end was cut by 5 bases, the J end by 1 base, with 15 bases between. The CDR3: CASSGTGQFSYEQYF. The CDR3 nucleotides read TGTGCCAGCAGCGGCACAGGACAGTTTTCCTACGAGCAGTACTTC.

This clonotype was seen many times. The chain combines TRBV6-1 with TRBJ1-1, with D unclear. CDR3 size: 12 residues. The V end was cut by 3 bases, the J end by 2 bases, with 4 bases between. Germline V CDR1 and CDR2: MNHNS, SASEGT. The DNA of the CDR3 is TGTGCCAGCAGTGACACTAACACTGAAGCTTTCTTT. As protein: CASSDTNTEAFF.

Many counts were recorded for this clonotype. The chain is built from TRBV12-3 or TRBV12-4 and TRBJ2-3; 15 positions match TRBD2. The V gene end was trimmed by 6 bases and the J gene end by 3 bases; junction bases not matched to a gene: 1. The CDR3 is 15 residues long. The CDR3 loop is CASRGTSGGTDTQYF. CDR3 sequence (DNA): TGTGCCAGCAGGGGGACTAGCGGGGGGACAGATACGCAGTATTTT.

The sample holds many counts of this clonotype. J is TRBJ1-2 and V is TRBV7-9, with unresolved D. The germline CDR1 and CDR2 sequences are SEHNR and FQNEAQ (reference sequence). The V end was cut by 6 bases, the J end by 0 bases, with 11 bases between. The CDR3 covers 14 residues. CDR3 loop: CASSPGGANYGYTF. The CDR3 coding sequence is TGTGCCAGCAGTCCCGGTGGAGCTAACTATGGCTACACCTTC.

This clonotype was found a few times. The rearrangement joins TRBV10-3 to TRBJ1-5; no clear D. This CDR3 is built from 16 residues. Trimming cost V 3 bases and J 6 bases, with 18 bases left between them. CDR1 and CDR2 (germline): ENHRY, SYGVKD. The CDR3 coding sequence is TGTGCCATCAGTGATAGTCTGGGCAGTTCTTCTCAGCCCCAGCATTTT. It is translated as CAISDSLGSSSQPQHF.

This clonotype has at least ten counts. V gene TRBV6-2 or TRBV6-3 combines with J gene TRBJ1-5; no definite D call. The CDR3 runs 16 residues. The V gene's germline CDR1 is MNHEY and CDR2 SVGEGT. V gave up 4 bases and J gave up 4 bases, with 17 bases separating them. CDR3 loop: CASSSGRSGGNQPQHF. DNA for the CDR3: TGTGCCAGCAGTTCTGGACGATCGGGAGGGAATCAGCCCCAGCATTTT.

V usage is TRBV14 and J usage is TRBJ2-5, with D possibly matching TRBD1 (7 bases). V was pared by 4 bases and J by 5 bases, with 14 bases between. Germline CDR1 SGHDN, CDR2 FVKESK. The CDR3 extends over 14 amino acids. CDR3 residues: CASSPAGGFETQYF. The DNA of the CDR3 is TGTGCCAGCAGCCCCGCAGGGGGGTTCGAGACCCAGTACTTC.

This clonotype was seen many times. CDR3 in amino acids: CSARWDSANYGYTF. The DNA of the CDR3 is TGCAGTGCCCGCTGGGACAGCGCTAACTATGGCTACACCTTC. The chain uses TRBV20-1 and TRBJ1-2, with 7 bases that match TRBD1. From germline, CDR1 is DFQATT and CDR2 SNEGSKA (reference sequence). With V trimmed by 6 bases and J by 0 bases, 7 bases remained unmatched. The CDR3 runs 14 residues.

The CDR3 reads CASSILGRQTPQHF. The CDR3 DNA reads as TGTGCCAGTAGTATTCTCGGCAGGCAAACGCCCCAGCATTTT. The V call is TRBV19, the J call TRBJ1-5; D gene ambiguous. V was clipped by 3 bases and J by 9 bases, with 15 bases between them. CDR3 size: 14 residues. Germline-derived CDR1 and CDR2 are LNHDA and SQIVND (reference sequence).

The chain carries TRBV27 and TRBJ1-5, with 9 bases identical to TRBD1. Germline V CDR1 and CDR2: MNHEY, SMNVEV (reference sequence). This CDR3 has 15 residues. V gave up 2 bases and J gave up 7 bases; unmatched junction bases: 6. CDR3 protein: CASSLGGQGRQPQHF. In DNA form, the CDR3 reads TGTGCCAGCAGTTTAGGGGGACAGGGAAGGCAGCCCCAGCATTTT.

In this sample, this clonotype turned up many times. The chain links TRBV28 to TRBJ2-7; no clear D gene. Trimming cost V 9 bases and J 3 bases, with 12 bases left between them. The CDR3 covers 12 residues. Germline CDR1 reads MDHEN; CDR2 reads SYDVKM. CDR3 sequence reads: CASFQAGYEQYF. For the CDR3, the DNA is TGTGCCAGTTTTCAGGCCGGCTACGAGCAGTACTTC.

This clonotype was recorded at least ten times. The gene calls are TRBV12-3 or TRBV12-4 and TRBJ2-5; 9 nucleotides align to TRBD2. V lost 5 bases to trimming and J lost 1 base; unmatched junction nucleotides: 2. This CDR3 is 14 amino acids long. As DNA, the CDR3 is TGTGCCAGCAGTGAAGCGGGGGGCCAAGAGACCCAGTACTTC. Translated: CASSEAGGQETQYF.

This clonotype was seen more than once but under ten times. The V call is TRBV7-9, the J call TRBJ2-1; 9 bases fit TRBD1. Per germline, CDR1 SEHNR and CDR2 FQNEAQ (reference sequence). V lost 3 bases, J lost 7 bases, and 7 bases stayed unmatched. The CDR3 runs to 15 residues. CDR3 in amino acids: CASSLDRGQTNEQFF. The CDR3 nucleotides read TGTGCCAGCAGCTTGGACAGGGGCCAGACGAATGAGCAGTTCTTC.

V usage is TRBV15 and J usage is TRBJ1-1, with TRBD1 matching over 8 bases. CDR3 length: 13 residues. CDR1 and CDR2 from the germline V gene are LNHNV and YYDKDF (reference sequence). Trimming at V came to 4 bases and at J to 5 bases, leaving 3 bases not matched to a gene. In nucleotides, the CDR3 is TGTGCCACCAGCAACGACAGGGGAACTGAAGCTTTCTTT. This codes for CATSNDRGTEAFF.

This clonotype has more than one count but fewer than ten. The chain combines TRBV4-2 with TRBJ2-1, with TRBD2 matching 12 bases. Per the germline V gene, CDR1 is LGHNA and CDR2 is YNFKEQ. V gave up 0 bases and J gave up 8 bases; unmatched junction bases: 2. The CDR3 is 15 residues long. The CDR3 loop is CASSQETSGGYEQFF. The CDR3 bases are TGTGCCAGCAGCCAAGAGACTAGCGGGGGCTATGAGCAGTTCTTC.

A few counts support this clonotype. The V call is TRBV7-2, the J call TRBJ1-1, with TRBD1 as a possible D gene (5 bases). Germline V gene lookup returns CDR1 SGHTA and CDR2 FQGNSA. Deletions cut 1 base from V and 8 bases from J, with 11 bases between. The CDR3 has 13 residues. DNA for the CDR3: TGTGCCAGCAGCTTAGTCCAGGGTGAGGAAGCTTTCTTT. It encodes CASSLVQGEEAFF.

Note on this clonotype: A read error may explain this, as a much larger clone is one base away. V usage is TRBV7-3 and J usage is TRBJ2-7, with D possibly matching TRBD1 (6 bases). Looked up from germline, CDR1 is SGHTA and CDR2 is FQGTGA. This CDR3 is built from 14 residues. The V end was cut by 5 bases, the J end by 5 bases, with 16 bases between. The CDR3 loop is CASSPEQGVNEQYF. DNA for the CDR3: TGTGCCAGCAGCCCCGAACAGGGAGTAAACGAGCAGTACTTC.

This chain connects TRBV20-1 to TRBJ2-3; possibly TRBD2 for D (7 bases). V lost 1 base, J lost 4 bases, and 18 bases lay in between. CDR1 is DFQATT and CDR2 is SNEGSKA in the germline V gene (reference sequence). The CDR3 has 16 residues. The CDR3 region is CSARGGGAGAADTQYF. The CDR3 DNA reads TGCAGTGCTAGAGGAGGGGGGGCCGGCGCGGCAGATACGCAGTATTTT.

The V and J genes are TRBV28 and TRBJ1-2; possibly TRBD1 for D (5 bases). With 2 bases removed from V and 7 bases from J, the gap between germline ends came to 11 bases. The CDR3 runs to 13 residues. Germline V CDR1 and CDR2: MDHEN, SYDVKM. CDR3 in amino acids: CASSLVRGFGYTF. CDR3 nucleotide sequence: TGTGCCAGCAGTTTAGTTAGGGGTTTTGGCTACACCTTC.

This clonotype was observed a single time. The chain recombines TRBV21-1 with TRBJ2-7; no check of the table's D call, TRBD1, against the DNA was made. TRBV21-1 is tagged as a pseudogene. The CDR3 runs to 12 residues. The CDR3 region has the DNA TGTGCCAGCAGCTCCTACAGGTCCGAGCAGTACTTC. Its protein is CASSSYRSEQYF.

This clonotype was counted many times. The chain has TRBV6-5 and TRBJ2-6; D not resolved. The CDR3 extends over 12 amino acids. V lost 4 bases and J lost 10, with 8 bases in between. Looked up from germline, CDR1 is MNHEY and CDR2 is SVGAGI. The CDR3 protein is CASSSRTNVLTF. CDR3 bases: TGTGCCAGCAGTTCGCGAACAAACGTCCTGACTTTC.

The chain carries TRBV20-1 and TRBJ2-7; 7 positions match TRBD2. J was trimmed by 5 bases and V by 3 bases; bases with no gene match: 13. The CDR3 covers 15 residues. Germline CDR1 and CDR2: DFQATT and SNEGSKA (reference sequence). The CDR3 protein is CSARPQEAGLHEQYF. Written as DNA, the CDR3 is TGCAGTGCTAGGCCCCAAGAAGCGGGGCTACACGAGCAGTACTTC.